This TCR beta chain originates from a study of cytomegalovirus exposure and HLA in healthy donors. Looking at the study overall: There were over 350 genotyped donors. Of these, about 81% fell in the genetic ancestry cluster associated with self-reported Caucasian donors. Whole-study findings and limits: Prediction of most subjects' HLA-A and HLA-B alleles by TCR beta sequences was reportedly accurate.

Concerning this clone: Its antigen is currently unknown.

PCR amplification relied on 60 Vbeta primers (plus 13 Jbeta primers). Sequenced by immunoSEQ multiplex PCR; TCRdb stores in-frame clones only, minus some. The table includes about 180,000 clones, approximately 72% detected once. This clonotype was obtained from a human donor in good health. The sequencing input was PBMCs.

CDR3: CASREDRNSPLHF. DNA of the CDR3: TGTGCCAGCAGGGAGGACAGGAATTCACCCCTCCACTTT. This chain uses TRBV2 with TRBJ1-6; 7 nucleotides line up with TRBD1. V was clipped by 6 bases and J by 7 bases; unmatched bases: 3. CDR1 is SNHLY and CDR2 is FYNNEI in the germline V gene. This CDR3 is built from 13 residues.